This TCR beta chain was profiled in a study of cytomegalovirus exposure and HLA in healthy donors. Whole-study results and caveats: Sequencing depth roughly uniform across donors was assumed in presence/absence analyses. Immune exposure information comprised only CMV serostatus.

The PCR contained 60 Vbeta and 13 Jbeta primers. Generated by immunoSEQ multiplex PCR, the TCRdb table keeps only in-frame clones and is missing some. The sample records about 140,000 clones, roughly 75% being singletons. Trimming removed 1 base at V and 3 bases at J, with 13 bases between. The CDR3 spans 16 residues. CDR1 SGHTA and CDR2 FQGTGA come from the germline V gene. In its sample, this clone was seen once. The antigen remains undetermined. The source is a man younger than 40 in good health. The chain carries TRBV7-3 and TRBJ2-1, with D uncertain. The specimen was PBMCs. The CDR3 region has the DNA TGTGCCAGCAGCTTAAGGAGCGACGAAGGCTACAATGAGCAGTTCTTC. Amino acids: CASSLRSDEGYNEQFF.